Sequencing of this TCR beta chain was carried out in a study of T-cell reconstitution after alpha-beta-depleted transplantation in children. CDR3 length: 15 residues. Germline V gene lookup returns CDR1 ENHRY and CDR2 SYGVKD. The ends lost 4 bases at V and 6 bases at J; junction bases unmatched: 10. Findings and caveats of the study: Several hundred graft clones that had expanded were reportedly the source of alpha-beta T cells about two months after transplant. Where some patients showed high TCRbeta diversity at day 60, it came from recipient T cells and thymic progenitors that had survived. Newly produced T cells mostly accounted for T-cell counts and diversity one year post-transplant.

This clonotype was seen more than once but under ten times. Its specificity is not known. Unique molecular identifiers were incorporated during preparation of the TCRbeta library. From the PCR reads, TCRdb called clonotypes with MiXCR, one entry per CDR3 protein. The sample lists around 580,000 distinct CDR3 sequences; about a quarter were seen once. The sequences come from PBMCs, collected before TCRalphabeta/CD19-depleted stem cell transplant. The TCR comes from a boy under two years old with Wiskott-Aldrich syndrome, due to receive a stem cell transplant. V is TRBV10-3 and J is TRBJ2-5, with TRBD2 matching over 8 bases. CDR3 region: CAISASGLAPKTQYF. CDR3 bases: TGTGCCATCAGTGCTAGCGGGCTGGCCCCGAAGACCCAGTACTTC.